This T cell receptor (beta chain) is drawn from a study of blood T cell repertoires in COVID-19. Study at large: The origin of the acute and convalescent COVID-19 samples was the United States, Italy and Spain. The cDNA or gDNA used as material had been derived from T cells, B-cell-depleted T cells, or PBMCs.

The CDR3 has 14 amino acids. Germline V gives CDR1 SGHNT, CDR2 YYREEE (reference sequence). Germline trimming cut 4 bases from V and 2 bases from J; bases unmatched to any gene: 3. The protocol was immunoSEQ multiplex PCR, while the TCRdb copy is restricted to in-frame clones and leaves out a portion. Counted here are more than 300,000 clones, 83% occurring once; the ten biggest clones make up 0.95% to 1.5%. This clone was found a few times. The TCR originated in a woman between 45 and 65 years old with acute or convalescent COVID-19. The chain couples TRBV5-4 to TRBJ2-5, with 9 bases that match TRBD1. The specimen was peripheral blood. This CDR3 reads CASSIGQGQETQYF. Here the CDR3 DNA reads TGTGCCAGCAGCATAGGACAGGGGCAAGAGACCCAGTACTTC. Looking up the rest from reference TRBV5-4 and TRBJ2-5 gives the full variable domain: ETGVTQSPTHLIKTRGQQVTLRCSSQSGHNTVSWYQQALGQGPQFIFQYYREEENGRGNFPPRFSGLQFPNYSSELNVNALELDDSALYLCASSIGQGQETQYFGPGTRLLVL.